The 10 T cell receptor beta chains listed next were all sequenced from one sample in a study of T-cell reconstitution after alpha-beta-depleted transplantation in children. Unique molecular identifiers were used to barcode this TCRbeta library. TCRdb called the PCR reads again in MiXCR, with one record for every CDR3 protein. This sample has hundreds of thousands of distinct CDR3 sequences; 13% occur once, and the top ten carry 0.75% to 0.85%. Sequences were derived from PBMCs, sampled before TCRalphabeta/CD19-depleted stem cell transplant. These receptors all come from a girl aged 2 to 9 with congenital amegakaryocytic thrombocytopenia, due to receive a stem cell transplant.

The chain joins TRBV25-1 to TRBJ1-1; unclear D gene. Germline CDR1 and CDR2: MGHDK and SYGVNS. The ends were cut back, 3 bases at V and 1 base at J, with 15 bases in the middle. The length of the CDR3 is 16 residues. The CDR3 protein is CASSEDVIGENTEAFF. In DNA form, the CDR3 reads TGTGCCAGCAGTGAGGACGTCATTGGAGAGAACACTGAAGCTTTCTTT.

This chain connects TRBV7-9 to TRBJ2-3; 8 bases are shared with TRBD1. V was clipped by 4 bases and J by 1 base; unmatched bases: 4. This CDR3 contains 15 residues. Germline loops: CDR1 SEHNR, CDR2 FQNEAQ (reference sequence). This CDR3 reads CASSSGQGGTDTQYF. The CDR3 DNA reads TGTGCCAGCAGCTCCGGACAGGGAGGCACAGATACGCAGTATTTT.

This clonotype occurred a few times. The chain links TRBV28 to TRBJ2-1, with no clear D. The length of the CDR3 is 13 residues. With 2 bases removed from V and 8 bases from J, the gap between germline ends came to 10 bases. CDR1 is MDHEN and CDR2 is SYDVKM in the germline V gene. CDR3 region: CASSLGITHEQFF. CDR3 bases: TGTGCCAGCAGTTTAGGGATTACTCATGAGCAGTTCTTC. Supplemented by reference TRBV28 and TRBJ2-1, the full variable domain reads DVKVTQSSRYLVKRTGEKVFLECVQDMDHENMFWYRQDPGLGLRLIYFSYDVKMKEKGDIPEGYSVSREKKERFSLILESASTNQTSMYLCASSLGITHEQFFGPGTRLTVL.

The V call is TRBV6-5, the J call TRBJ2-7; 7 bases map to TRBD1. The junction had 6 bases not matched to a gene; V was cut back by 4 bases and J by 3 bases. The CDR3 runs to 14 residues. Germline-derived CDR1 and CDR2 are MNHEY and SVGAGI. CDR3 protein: CASSSGTVNYEQYF. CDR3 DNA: TGTGCCAGCAGTTCCGGGACAGTGAACTACGAGCAGTACTTC.

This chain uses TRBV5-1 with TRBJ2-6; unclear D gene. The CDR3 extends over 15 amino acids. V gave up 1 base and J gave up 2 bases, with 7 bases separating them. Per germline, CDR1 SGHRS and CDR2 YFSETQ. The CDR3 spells CASSLLLAGANVLTF. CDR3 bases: TGCGCCAGCAGCTTGTTGCTCGCTGGGGCCAACGTCCTGACTTTC.

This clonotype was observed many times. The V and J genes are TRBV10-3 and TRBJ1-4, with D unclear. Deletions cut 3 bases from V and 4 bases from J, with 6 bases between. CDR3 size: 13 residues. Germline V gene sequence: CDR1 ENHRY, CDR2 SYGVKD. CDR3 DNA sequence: TGTGCCATCAGTGACCGGGGTAATGAAAAACTGTTTTTT. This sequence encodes CAISDRGNEKLFF.

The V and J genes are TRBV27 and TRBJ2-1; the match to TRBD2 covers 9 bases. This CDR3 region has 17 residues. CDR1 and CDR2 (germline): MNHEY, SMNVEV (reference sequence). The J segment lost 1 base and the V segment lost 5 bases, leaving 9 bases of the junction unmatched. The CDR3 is CASSEKSGRLSYNEQFF. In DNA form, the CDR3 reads TGTGCCAGCAGTGAAAAAAGCGGGAGGTTGTCCTACAATGAGCAGTTCTTC.

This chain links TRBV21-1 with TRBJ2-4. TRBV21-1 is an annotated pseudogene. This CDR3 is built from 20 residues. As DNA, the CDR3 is TGTGCCAGCAGCAAAGCGCTTTATGGTGGGGTGAATAGTGCCAAAAACATTCAGTACTTC. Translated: CASSKALYGGVNSAKNIQYF.

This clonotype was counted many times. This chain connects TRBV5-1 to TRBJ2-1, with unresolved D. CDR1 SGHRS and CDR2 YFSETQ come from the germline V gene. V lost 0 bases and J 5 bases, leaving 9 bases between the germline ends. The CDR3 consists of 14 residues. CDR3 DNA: TGCGCCAGCAGCTTGGTTTCGTCGAACAATGAGCAGTTCTTC. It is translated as CASSLVSSNNEQFF.

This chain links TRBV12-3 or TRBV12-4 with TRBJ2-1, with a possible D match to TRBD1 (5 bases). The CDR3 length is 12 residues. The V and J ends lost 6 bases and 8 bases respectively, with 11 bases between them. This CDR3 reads CASRKEGDEQFF. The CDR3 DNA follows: TGTGCCAGCAGAAAAGAAGGGGATGAGCAGTTCTTC.